A single sample gave rise to the 5 T cell receptor beta chains below, sequenced in a study of blood T cell repertoires in COVID-19. Profiled with immunoSEQ multiplex PCR; TCRdb holds only in-frame clones, not every one. Seen here are approximately 88,000 clones, under 80% observed once, and the top ten hold around 19%. Source material: peripheral blood. The receptors here all came from a woman of 80 years or more with active or convalescent COVID-19.

The chain couples TRBV19 to TRBJ1-2, with D tentatively TRBD1 (6 bases). Between the trimmed V and J ends, which lost 6 bases and 5 bases, there was a span of 13 bases. Germline V CDR1 and CDR2: LNHDA, SQIVND (reference sequence). The CDR3 runs to 13 residues. CDR3 sequence (DNA): TGTGCCAGTAGCGAGATCAGGGGATATGGCTACACCTTC. This codes for CASSEIRGYGYTF.

This chain links TRBV10-3 with TRBJ1-6; 8 nucleotides agree with TRBD1. Germline V gene data show CDR1 as ENHRY and CDR2 as SYGVKD. The CDR3 covers 13 residues. V lost 9 bases, J lost 6 bases, and 4 bases stayed unmatched. The CDR3: CAMRTGPNSPLHF. For the CDR3, the DNA is TGTGCCATGAGGACAGGGCCTAATTCACCCCTCCACTTT.

V and J are TRBV14 and TRBJ1-1; 10 bases agree with TRBD1. This CDR3 region has 15 residues. Germline V gene sequence: CDR1 SGHDN, CDR2 FVKESK. The trim removed 0 bases at V and 10 bases at J, leaving 8 bases unmatched. CDR3 protein: CASSQEGLTGGSAFF. CDR3 nucleotides: TGTGCCAGCAGCCAAGAAGGATTGACAGGGGGCTCAGCTTTCTTT.

The genes are TRBV5-5 and TRBJ1-1; D call uncertain. With 2 bases removed from V and 1 base from J, the gap between germline ends came to 9 bases. The germline V gene encodes CDR1 SGHKS and CDR2 YYEKEE (reference sequence). CDR3 length: 14 amino acids. CDR3 protein: CASSFRTGNTEAFF. The CDR3, as DNA: TGTGCCAGCAGCTTCCGGACTGGGAACACTGAAGCTTTCTTT.

Here the CDR3 DNA reads TGTGCCAGCAGTTCTAGGCTAGCTGACACAGATACGCAGTATTTT. The encoded protein is CASSSRLADTDTQYF. This chain joins TRBV27 and TRBJ2-3; perhaps TRBD2 as D (5 bases). CDR1 is MNHEY and CDR2 is SMNVEV in the germline V gene (reference sequence). The CDR3 spans 15 residues. V dropped 4 bases and J dropped 2 bases, with 13 bases sitting between them.